The subject of this entry is one TCR beta chain. The method was immunoSEQ multiplex PCR; TCRdb's version includes in-frame clones alone and lacks a portion of them. The sample consists of 55,000 to 70,000 clones, about 82% of them appearing once. V was trimmed by 10 bases and J by 3 bases, leaving 17 bases between them. This CDR3 region has 13 residues. Germline CDR1 reads SGHRS; CDR2 reads YFSETQ. This entry comes from a study of OX40 agonist ivuxolimab in advanced cancers. The receptor was isolated from an adult with an advanced solid tumor such as melanoma, head and neck, liver or kidney cancer. Sequencing used CD4+ or CD8+ T cells sorted from blood, obtained in a trial of the OX40 agonist ivuxolimab. The V call is TRBV5-1, the J call TRBJ2-7, with D perhaps matching TRBD2 (5 bases). CDR3 loop: CASSLRAGYEQYF. The CDR3 coding sequence is TGCGCCTCTTCCCTCCGGGCGGGCTACGAGCAGTACTTC.